A selection of T cell receptor beta chains follows, all from one sample in a study of cytomegalovirus exposure and HLA in healthy donors. Generated by immunoSEQ multiplex PCR, the TCRdb table keeps only in-frame clones and is missing some. The sample includes over 100,000 clones, about 9.4% of them seen just once. The sample was PBMCs. The source is a middle-aged man in good health and CMV-seropositive. The CDR3 runs from the conserved cysteine through the conserved F or W. D genes are given only for firm matches. The listing skips clone size in some rows; elsewhere it reads once, few, many or a size class.

v_call: TRBV7-9
clone_size: few
j_call: TRBJ1-4
cdr3_length: 13
d_call: TRBD1
cdr3_nt: TGTGCCAGCAGCTCCTACAGGGGAGAAAAACTGTTTTTT
cdr3_aa: CASSSYRGEKLFF

v_call: TRBV28
clone_size: few
j_call: TRBJ2-1
cdr3_length: 14
d_call: TRBD2
cdr3_nt: TGTGCCAGCAGTTCCCCTTCTGGGAGGGATGAGCAGTTCTTC
cdr3_aa: CASSSPSGRDEQFF

v_call: TRBV30
clone_size: -
j_call: TRBJ1-5
cdr3_length: 13
d_call: -
cdr3_nt: TGTGCCTGTGAAAAAAGCAGCAATCAGCCCCAGCATTTT
cdr3_aa: CACEKSSNQPQHF

v_call: TRBV10-3
clone_size: -
j_call: TRBJ2-3
cdr3_length: 13
d_call: -
cdr3_nt: TGTGCCATCAGTGAGTTAACCGGGGATACGCAGTATTTT
cdr3_aa: CAISELTGDTQYF

v_call: TRBV9
clone_size: few
j_call: TRBJ2-1
cdr3_length: 15
d_call: -
cdr3_nt: TGTGCCAGCAGCGACAGGGGGGGGCACATCAATGAGCAGTTCTTC
cdr3_aa: CASSDRGGHINEQFF

v_call: TRBV29-1
clone_size: few
j_call: TRBJ2-3
cdr3_length: 12
d_call: TRBD1
cdr3_nt: TGCAGCGTTGTCAAGGGGGCTGATACGCAGTATTTT
cdr3_aa: CSVVKGADTQYF

v_call: TRBV9
clone_size: -
j_call: TRBJ2-7
cdr3_length: 14
d_call: TRBD1
cdr3_nt: TGTGCCAGCAGCGTGGGACAGGGATTCTACGAGCAGTACTTC
cdr3_aa: CASSVGQGFYEQYF

v_call: TRBV7-6
clone_size: few
j_call: TRBJ2-5
cdr3_length: 15
d_call: TRBD1
cdr3_nt: TGTGCCAGCAGCTTAGGACAGGGCGGCGGGGAGACCCAGTACTTC
cdr3_aa: CASSLGQGGGETQYF

v_call: TRBV7-7
clone_size: few
j_call: TRBJ2-1
cdr3_length: 16
d_call: TRBD1
cdr3_nt: TGTGCTAGCAGCTTAGCGCCGGGACAGGGGGGCAATGAGCAGTTCTTC
cdr3_aa: CASSLAPGQGGNEQFF

v_call: TRBV11-3
clone_size: -
j_call: TRBJ1-1
cdr3_length: 15
d_call: TRBD1
cdr3_nt: TGTGCCAGCAGCTTACACAGGGGGCGAAACACTGAAGCTTTCTTT
cdr3_aa: CASSLHRGRNTEAFF

v_call: TRBV4-2
clone_size: -
j_call: TRBJ1-6
cdr3_length: 12
d_call: TRBD1
cdr3_nt: TGTGCCAGCACAAACAGGGGTTCACCCCTCCACTTT
cdr3_aa: CASTNRGSPLHF

v_call: TRBV4-2
clone_size: -
j_call: TRBJ2-6
cdr3_length: 16
d_call: TRBD1
cdr3_nt: TGTGCCAGCAGCCAAGTACAGGGGGCTGGGGCCAACGTCCTGACTTTC
cdr3_aa: CASSQVQGAGANVLTF

v_call: TRBV29-1
clone_size: -
j_call: TRBJ2-5
cdr3_length: 14
d_call: TRBD1
cdr3_nt: TGCAGCGCCCCGGCCCAGCCAGGGGGAGAGACCCAGTACTTC
cdr3_aa: CSAPAQPGGETQYF

v_call: TRBV2
clone_size: few
j_call: TRBJ2-2
cdr3_length: 13
d_call: -
cdr3_nt: TGTGCCAGCAGTGAAGGGAGAACCGGGGAGCTGTTTTTT
cdr3_aa: CASSEGRTGELFF

v_call: TRBV6-8
clone_size: -
j_call: TRBJ2-7
cdr3_length: 16
d_call: TRBD2
cdr3_nt: TGTGCCAGCAGTTTAAGGACTAGCGGGACCGCCTACGAGCAGTACTTC
cdr3_aa: CASSLRTSGTAYEQYF

v_call: TRBV9
clone_size: -
j_call: TRBJ2-1
cdr3_length: 15
d_call: -
cdr3_nt: TGTGCCAGCAGCGTAGCAGGACTGCAATACAATGAGCAGTTCTTC
cdr3_aa: CASSVAGLQYNEQFF

v_call: TRBV4-1
clone_size: -
j_call: TRBJ1-5
cdr3_length: 16
d_call: -
cdr3_nt: TGCGCCAGCAGCCACATGGGGCCATTGGGCAATCAGCCCCAGCATTTT
cdr3_aa: CASSHMGPLGNQPQHF

v_call: TRBV6-5
clone_size: -
j_call: TRBJ1-1
cdr3_length: 12
d_call: TRBD1
cdr3_nt: TGTGCCAGCAGCAAGGGACAGACTGAAGCTTTCTTT
cdr3_aa: CASSKGQTEAFF

v_call: TRBV4-1
clone_size: few
j_call: TRBJ2-2
cdr3_length: 15
d_call: -
cdr3_nt: TGCGCCAGCAGCCAAGGAGGGCGGGGAACCGGGGAGCTGTTTTTT
cdr3_aa: CASSQGGRGTGELFF

v_call: TRBV5-6
clone_size: few
j_call: TRBJ2-2
cdr3_length: 12
d_call: -
cdr3_nt: TGTGCCAGCAGCTTCGACACCGGGGAGCTGTTTTTT
cdr3_aa: CASSFDTGELFF

v_call: TRBV14
clone_size: -
j_call: TRBJ2-7
cdr3_length: 15
d_call: TRBD2
cdr3_nt: TGTGCCAGCAGCCAATGGAATAGCGGGAGCTACGAGCAGTACTTC
cdr3_aa: CASSQWNSGSYEQYF

v_call: TRBV5-1
clone_size: -
j_call: TRBJ2-1
cdr3_length: 15
d_call: TRBD1
cdr3_nt: TGCGCCAGCAGCCCTAGGACAGGGGGGACCAATGAGCAGTTCTTC
cdr3_aa: CASSPRTGGTNEQFF

v_call: TRBV29-1
clone_size: few
j_call: TRBJ2-7
cdr3_length: 14
d_call: -
cdr3_nt: TGCAGCGTGGCACCGGTAGACAGTTCCTACGAGCAGTACTTC
cdr3_aa: CSVAPVDSSYEQYF

v_call: TRBV6-7
clone_size: few
j_call: TRBJ1-5
cdr3_length: 14
d_call: -
cdr3_nt: TGTGCCAGCAGCAACCGAGGATCGGGTCAGCCCCAGCATTTT
cdr3_aa: CASSNRGSGQPQHF

v_call: TRBV11-3
clone_size: few
j_call: TRBJ1-2
cdr3_length: 12
d_call: -
cdr3_nt: TGTGCCAGCAGCCCCGGTTCCACTGGCTACACCTTC
cdr3_aa: CASSPGSTGYTF

v_call: TRBV4-1
clone_size: -
j_call: TRBJ2-7
cdr3_length: 13
d_call: TRBD2
cdr3_nt: TGCGCCAGCAGCCTACTCCGGGGGGAGGGGCAGTACTTC
cdr3_aa: CASSLLRGEGQYF

v_call: TRBV5-1
clone_size: few
j_call: TRBJ2-5
cdr3_length: 15
d_call: -
cdr3_nt: TGCGCCAGCAGCCCCTGGGGGGGGGCTCAAGAGACCCAGTACTTC
cdr3_aa: CASSPWGGAQETQYF

v_call: TRBV18
clone_size: few
j_call: TRBJ1-2
cdr3_length: 14
d_call: -
cdr3_nt: TGTGCCAGCTCACCCGACAGGACTAACTATGGCTACACCTTC
cdr3_aa: CASSPDRTNYGYTF

v_call: TRBV25-1
clone_size: -
j_call: TRBJ1-1
cdr3_length: 17
d_call: -
cdr3_nt: TGTGCCAGCAGTGAACGCGGGGGGTATGCGTGGAACACTGAAGCTTTCTTT
cdr3_aa: CASSERGGYAWNTEAFF

v_call: TRBV2
clone_size: -
j_call: TRBJ2-2
cdr3_length: 15
d_call: TRBD2
cdr3_nt: TGTGCCAGCAGAGGGCTAGCGGGGAACACCGGGGAGCTGTTTTTT
cdr3_aa: CASRGLAGNTGELFF

v_call: TRBV7-3
clone_size: few
j_call: TRBJ1-1
cdr3_length: 15
d_call: -
cdr3_nt: TGTGCCAGCAGTACCACAGGGTTCATGAACACTGAAGCTTTCTTT
cdr3_aa: CASSTTGFMNTEAFF

v_call: TRBV7-2
clone_size: -
j_call: TRBJ1-1
cdr3_length: 15
d_call: -
cdr3_nt: TGTGCCAGCGCCCCTGACCCGGACTACAACACTGAAGCTTTCTTT
cdr3_aa: CASAPDPDYNTEAFF

v_call: TRBV10-3
clone_size: -
j_call: TRBJ2-1
cdr3_length: 15
d_call: TRBD2
cdr3_nt: TGTGCCATCAGGGAAGCGACTAGCGGGAGTTATGAGCAGTTCTTC
cdr3_aa: CAIREATSGSYEQFF

v_call: TRBV4-3
clone_size: few
j_call: TRBJ1-5
cdr3_length: 17
d_call: TRBD1
cdr3_nt: TGCGCCAGCAGCCAAGACCTAGACAGGGAAGGCAATCAGCCCCAGCATTTT
cdr3_aa: CASSQDLDREGNQPQHF

v_call: TRBV6-6
clone_size: -
j_call: TRBJ2-2
cdr3_length: 14
d_call: TRBD1
cdr3_nt: TGTGCCAGCAGTTTCCTACAGGGGACCGGGGAGCTGTTTTTT
cdr3_aa: CASSFLQGTGELFF

v_call: TRBV7-3
clone_size: -
j_call: TRBJ2-1
cdr3_length: 19
d_call: TRBD2
cdr3_nt: TGTGCCAGCAGCCTGTCGGGCTGGACTAGCGGGAGTCTATACAATGAGCAGTTCTTC
cdr3_aa: CASSLSGWTSGSLYNEQFF

v_call: TRBV6-1
clone_size: many
j_call: TRBJ1-1
cdr3_length: 14
d_call: TRBD1
cdr3_nt: TGTGCCAGCAGTGAAAGTTCCAGGGGGCGGGGAGCTTTCTTT
cdr3_aa: CASSESSRGRGAFF

v_call: TRBV7-9
clone_size: -
j_call: TRBJ2-7
cdr3_length: 14
d_call: TRBD1
cdr3_nt: TGTGCCAGCAGCTCCGACAGGGTGCTAGGGGAGCAGTACTTC
cdr3_aa: CASSSDRVLGEQYF

v_call: TRBV13
clone_size: few
j_call: TRBJ2-1
cdr3_length: 17
d_call: -
cdr3_nt: TGTGCCAGCAGCTTAGGAGCCAGCGAGGGCTCCTACAATGAGCAGTTCTTC
cdr3_aa: CASSLGASEGSYNEQFF

v_call: TRBV7-8
clone_size: -
j_call: TRBJ2-1
cdr3_length: 17
d_call: -
cdr3_nt: TGTGCCAGCAGCCGAAGTAAAGGGAGTTTGTCCTACAATGAGCAGTTCTTC
cdr3_aa: CASSRSKGSLSYNEQFF

v_call: TRBV11-1
clone_size: -
j_call: TRBJ2-1
cdr3_length: 15
d_call: TRBD2
cdr3_nt: TGTGCCAGCAGCTTACTTAGCGGGAGTCAGGATGAGCAGTTCTTC
cdr3_aa: CASSLLSGSQDEQFF

v_call: TRBV5-4
clone_size: few
j_call: TRBJ1-1
cdr3_length: 15
d_call: TRBD1
cdr3_nt: TGTGCCAGCAGCCCCCCGACAGGGAGGAACACTGAAGCTTTCTTT
cdr3_aa: CASSPPTGRNTEAFF

v_call: TRBV5-4
clone_size: -
j_call: TRBJ2-7
cdr3_length: 15
d_call: -
cdr3_nt: TGTGCCAGCAGCATCCTCGGTAGGACAGACTACGAGCAGTACTTC
cdr3_aa: CASSILGRTDYEQYF

v_call: TRBV13
clone_size: -
j_call: TRBJ2-7
cdr3_length: 13
d_call: -
cdr3_nt: TGTGCCAGCAAGGTCCAGGGGACCTACGAGCAGTACTTC
cdr3_aa: CASKVQGTYEQYF